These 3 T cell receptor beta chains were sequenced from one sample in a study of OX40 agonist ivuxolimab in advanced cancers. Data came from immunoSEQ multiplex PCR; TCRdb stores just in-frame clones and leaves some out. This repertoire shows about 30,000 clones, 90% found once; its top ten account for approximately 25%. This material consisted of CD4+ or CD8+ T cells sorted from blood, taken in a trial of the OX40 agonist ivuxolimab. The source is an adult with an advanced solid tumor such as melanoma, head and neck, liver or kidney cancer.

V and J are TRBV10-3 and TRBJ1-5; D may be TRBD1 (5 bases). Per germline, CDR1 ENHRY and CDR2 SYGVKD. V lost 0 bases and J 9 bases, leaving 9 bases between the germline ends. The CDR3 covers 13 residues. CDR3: CAISESSQGPQHF. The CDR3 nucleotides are TGTGCCATCAGTGAGTCCAGCCAGGGGCCCCAGCATTTT.

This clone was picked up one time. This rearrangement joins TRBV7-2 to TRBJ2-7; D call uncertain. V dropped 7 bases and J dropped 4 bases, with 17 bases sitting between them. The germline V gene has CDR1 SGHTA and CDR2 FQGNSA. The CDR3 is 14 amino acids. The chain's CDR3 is CASTIGVREYEQYF. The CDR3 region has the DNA TGTGCCAGCACGATTGGGGTGAGAGAGTACGAGCAGTACTTC.

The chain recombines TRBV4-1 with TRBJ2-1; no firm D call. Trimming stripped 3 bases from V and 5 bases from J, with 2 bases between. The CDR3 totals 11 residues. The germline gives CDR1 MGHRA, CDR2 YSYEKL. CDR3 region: CASSQNNEQFF. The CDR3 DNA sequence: TGCGCCAGCAGCCAGAACAATGAGCAGTTCTTC.